The text below deals with one TCR beta chain. Antigen specificity is unknown. The sample comes from a study of vaccination and CD4 T cells after COVID-19. Treatment indicated: roughly 10-day PBMC culture with coronavirus spike peptide pools or control peptides (ViraFEST assay). The germline CDR1 and CDR2 sequences are MDHEN and SYDVKM. V trimming: 11 bases; J trimming: 1 base; junction bases outside the gene matches: 9. This CDR3 comprises 14 residues. The study sequenced cultured CD4+ T cell DNA using the Oncomine TCR Beta short-read assay. It was from cultured CD4+ T cells that genomic DNA was extracted. A single record per CDR3 protein comes from TCRdb applying MiXCR to the PCR reads. The repertoire holds about 3,300 distinct CDR3 sequences, with 76% as singletons. Study observations and caveats: Among reactive clones from convalescent patients, a median 86.3% appeared only post-vaccination. Rising from roughly 21 to 40, the median of SARS-CoV-2-reactive clonotypes did not change significantly.

J is TRBJ2-7 and V is TRBV28, with TRBD2 matching 9 bases. The sequenced material came from CD4+ T cells from blood, cultured in vitro. The TCR was taken from a human donor who had recovered from COVID-19. CDR3 in amino acids: CASRASGGSYEQYF. The CDR3 region has the DNA TGTGCCTCGAGGGCGAGCGGGGGGTCCTACGAGCAGTACTTC.